Below, 13 T cell receptor beta chains from the same sample are listed, as sequenced in a study of beta chain features in type 1 diabetes. As every portion of the isolated RNA was reverse transcribed, the sequencing read expressed TCRB transcripts. Measured with immunoSEQ multiplex PCR; TCRdb has only the in-frame clones, and not every one. Here the sample spans hundreds of thousands of clones, roughly a sixth being singletons. The specimen was naive CD4+ T cells from blood. These receptors all come from a young man in good health.

The sample holds a few counts of this clone. The V gene is TRBV29-1, the J gene TRBJ2-1; 11 positions match TRBD2. CDR3 size: 15 residues. Per germline, CDR1 SQVTM and CDR2 ANQGSEA. V lost 1 base to trimming and J lost 9 bases; unmatched junction nucleotides: 8. This chain's CDR3 is CSVEAPSGGPREQFF. The DNA for the CDR3 is TGCAGCGTTGAAGCCCCTAGCGGGGGGCCCCGTGAGCAGTTCTTC.

This clone was detected a few times. The sample has other DNA sequences that encode this CDR3 too. The chain has TRBV20-1 and TRBJ1-3; a possible D gene is TRBD1 (6 bases). V lost 6 bases and J lost 8, with 8 bases in between. CDR3 length: 10 amino acids. Looked up from germline, CDR1 is DFQATT and CDR2 is SNEGSKA (reference sequence). The CDR3, as DNA: TGCAGTGCGAGGGGGGACACCATATATTTT. Encoded protein: CSARGDTIYF.

The chain combines TRBV10-3 with TRBJ1-5; 8 bases match TRBD1. The CDR3 sequence is 15 residues long. Germline V gene data show CDR1 as ENHRY and CDR2 as SYGVKD. Trimming removed 6 bases from V and 3 bases from J; junction bases left unmatched: 7. The CDR3 sequence: CAIRATGDINQPQHF. The CDR3 DNA reads as TGTGCCATCAGAGCGACAGGGGACATCAATCAGCCCCAGCATTTT.

This clone was seen a handful of times. This chain connects TRBV28 to TRBJ2-7; 9 bases fit TRBD1. The CDR3 is 15 amino acids. V was pared by 6 bases and J by 2 bases, with 8 bases of the junction left unmatched. Germline-derived CDR1 and CDR2 are MDHEN and SYDVKM. The CDR3 DNA reads TGTGCCAGCAGACAACGGGACAGGGTAGCCTACGAGCAGTACTTC. Its translation: CASRQRDRVAYEQYF.

This clone has just a few counts. The V call is TRBV7-9, the J call TRBJ2-7; the match to TRBD1 covers 7 bases. There are 14 residues in the CDR3. CDR1 SEHNR and CDR2 FQNEAQ come from the germline V gene (reference sequence). J gave up 5 bases and V 7 bases, and 11 bases lay outside the gene matches. The CDR3 loop is CASTKHRGENEQYF. CDR3 DNA sequence: TGTGCCAGCACCAAGCACAGGGGCGAAAACGAGCAGTACTTC.

This clone showed up just a few times. The gene calls are TRBV28 and TRBJ2-3, with TRBD2 identical over 10 bases. CDR3 length: 14 residues. The germline CDR1 and CDR2 sequences are MDHEN and SYDVKM. J lost 6 bases, V lost 5 bases, and 5 bases had no gene match. CDR3 region: CASSHLAGVDTQYF. The CDR3 nucleotides read TGTGCCAGCAGTCATCTAGCGGGAGTTGATACGCAGTATTTT.

The table lists this clone with a few counts. The CDR3 reads CAIRATGGPGELFF. CDR3 coding DNA: TGTGCCATCAGGGCGACAGGGGGGCCCGGGGAGCTGTTTTTT. The V call is TRBV10-3, the J call TRBJ2-2; 9 nucleotides match TRBD1. CDR3 length equals 14 residues. The trim removed 6 bases at V and 6 bases at J, leaving 5 bases unmatched. Germline CDR1 ENHRY, CDR2 SYGVKD.

The chain employs TRBV11-1 and TRBJ2-5; possible D gene TRBD1, 6 bases. The V end was cut by 5 bases, the J end by 5 bases, with 15 bases between. Germline CDR1 is SGHAT and CDR2 is FQDESV (reference sequence). The CDR3 has 14 amino acids. In DNA, the CDR3 is TGTGCCAGCAGCCCGAACAGGGTTCAGGAGACCCAGTACTTC. Its translation is CASSPNRVQETQYF. The full variable domain, in which reference TRBV11-1 and TRBJ2-5 provide the parts outside the CDR3, is EAEVAQSPRYKITEKSQAVAFWCDPISGHATLYWYRQILGQGPELLVQFQDESVVDDSQLPKDRFSAERLKGVDSTLKIQPAELGDSAMYLCASSPNRVQETQYFGPGTRLLVL.

The V call is TRBV11-1, the J call TRBJ2-4; D is unresolved. V was clipped by 0 bases and J by 2 bases, with 8 bases between them. Germline-derived CDR1 and CDR2 are SGHAT and FQDESV (reference sequence). The CDR3 totals 15 residues. The CDR3 region is CASSLAGRTKNIQYF. CDR3 sequence (DNA): TGTGCCAGCAGCTTAGCCGGAAGGACCAAAAACATTCAGTACTTC.

In its sample, this clone was seen a few times. The chain combines TRBV7-2 with TRBJ2-5, with 9 bases lining up with TRBD1. The CDR3 sequence is 16 residues long. Germline V gene lookup returns CDR1 SGHTA and CDR2 FQGNSA. The trim removed 4 bases at V and 5 bases at J, leaving 11 bases unmatched. The CDR3 coding sequence is TGTGCCAGCAGCTCGCCGCAACAGGGGGCTCAGGAGACCCAGTACTTC. Amino acids: CASSSPQQGAQETQYF.

A few counts support this clone. This chain joins TRBV11-2 and TRBJ1-5; TRBD1 might be the D (5 bases). Germline-derived CDR1 and CDR2 are SGHAT and FQNNGV. The CDR3 consists of 16 residues. Deletions cut 1 base from V and 0 bases from J, with 10 bases between. For the CDR3, the DNA is TGTGCCAGCAGCTTAGGGGGCGGTTATAGCAATCAGCCCCAGCATTTT. Amino acids: CASSLGGGYSNQPQHF.

The rearrangement links TRBV29-1 to TRBJ2-5; D unresolved. Germline CDR1 reads SQVTM; CDR2 reads ANQGSEA. V was pared by 6 bases and J by 1 base, with 6 bases between. The CDR3 sequence is 11 residues long. In DNA, the CDR3 is TGCAGCGTGGCATTCCAAGAGACCCAGTACTTC. This encodes CSVAFQETQYF.

The rearrangement joins TRBV30 to TRBJ2-2; D unclear. This CDR3 has 13 residues. V gave up 1 base and J gave up 0 bases, with 3 bases separating them. The germline V gene encodes CDR1 GTSNPN and CDR2 SVGIG (reference sequence). CDR3 nucleotide sequence: TGTGCCTGGAGTGCCACGAACACCGGGGAGCTGTTTTTT. As protein: CAWSATNTGELFF.